The 25 T cell receptor beta chains presented below share a single source sample, sequenced in a study of shared clonotypes between healthy human individuals. Some clones are missing from TCRdb's copy, which holds only in-frame ones; the method was immunoSEQ multiplex PCR. Among about 990,000 clones listed, 75% to 85% were seen once. Material: memory CD4+ T cells from PBMCs. Subset here: CD45RA-negative fraction. These receptors were obtained from a man between 18 and 29 years old in good health. Some clones in this sample may be carry-over from other donors' samples.

CDR3 sequence reads: CASSLTSGRADTQYF. CDR3 sequence (DNA): TGTGCCAGCAGCCTAACTAGCGGGAGGGCAGATACGCAGTATTTT. The chain is built from TRBV7-2 and TRBJ2-3; 13 nucleotides align to TRBD2. The length of the CDR3 is 15 residues. The ends lost 5 bases at V and 4 bases at J; junction bases unmatched: 3. Germline CDR1 and CDR2: SGHTA and FQGNSA.

This clone was observed a single time. This chain joins TRBV10-1 and TRBJ1-2; D is possibly TRBD1 (5 bases). V was trimmed by 8 bases and J by 4 bases, leaving 23 bases between them. This CDR3 region has 16 residues. Germline CDR1 reads WNHNN; CDR2 reads SYGVQD (reference sequence). The CDR3 nucleotides read TGCGCCAGCGGTATCGACGGGGAAAGGGACCCCTATGGCTACACCTTC. Protein product: CASGIDGERDPYGYTF.

Notes on this clone: The same CDR3 is also encoded by other DNA sequences in this sample. The J gene is TRBJ1-1, the V gene TRBV6-5; D may be TRBD1 (5 bases). V was shortened by 0 bases and J by 0 bases, with 8 bases between the two germline ends. CDR1 and CDR2 from the germline V gene are MNHEY and SVGAGI. The CDR3 consists of 15 residues. Here the CDR3 reads CASSYSRDLNTEAFF. CDR3 coding DNA: TGTGCCAGCAGTTACTCGAGGGACCTGAACACTGAAGCTTTCTTT.

This chain uses TRBV7-2 with TRBJ2-2, with D unresolved. V lost 1 base, J lost 3 bases, and 15 bases lay in between. This CDR3 region has 17 residues. Per the germline V gene, CDR1 is SGHTA and CDR2 is FQGNSA. The CDR3 protein is CASSLVPIIWDTGELFF. CDR3 coding DNA: TGTGCCAGCAGCTTAGTCCCTATAATCTGGGACACCGGGGAGCTGTTTTTT. Drawing the rest from reference TRBV7-2 and TRBJ2-2, the complete variable domain is GAGVSQSPSNKVTEKGKDVELRCDPISGHTALYWYRQSLGQGLEFLIYFQGNSAPDKSGLPSDRFSAERTGGSVSTLTIQRTQQEDSAVYLCASSLVPIIWDTGELFFGEGSRLTVL.

The V and J genes are TRBV15 and TRBJ1-5, with 7 bases identical to TRBD1. V lost 2 bases to trimming and J lost 10 bases; unmatched junction nucleotides: 8. This CDR3 is built from 14 residues. Germline values: CDR1 LNHNV, CDR2 YYDKDF (reference sequence). The CDR3 loop reads CATSRTGDGQPQHF. The CDR3 nucleotides are TGTGCCACCAGCAGAACAGGGGACGGTCAACCCCAGCATTTT.

V usage is TRBV4-2 and J usage is TRBJ1-2; D not certain. Germline V gene sequence: CDR1 LGHNA, CDR2 YNFKEQ. V lost 4 bases, J lost 8 bases, and 14 bases lay in between. This CDR3 is 13 amino acids long. Here the CDR3 reads CASSPGWGGGYTF. In DNA form, the CDR3 reads TGTGCCAGCAGCCCGGGGTGGGGAGGCGGCTACACCTTC.

The chain employs TRBV5-1 and TRBJ2-6, with D unclear. The CDR3 has 15 amino acids. Between the trimmed V and J ends, which lost 1 base and 0 bases, there was a span of 5 bases. CDR1 is SGHRS, CDR2 YFSETQ, per germline. CDR3 nucleotide sequence: TGCGCCAGCAGCTTGCCGGTCTCTGGGGCCAACGTCCTGACTTTC. Translating it yields CASSLPVSGANVLTF.

The rearrangement links TRBV18 to TRBJ1-1; D gene ambiguous. Trimming stripped 1 base from V and 8 bases from J, with 8 bases between. Germline loops: CDR1 KGHSH, CDR2 LQKENI. The CDR3 has 12 amino acids. CDR3 DNA sequence: TGTGCCAGCTCACCACGCGAGCTAGAAGCTTTCTTT. Its protein is CASSPRELEAFF.

V is TRBV9 and J is TRBJ1-1, with unresolved D. The CDR3 length is 16 residues. CDR1 and CDR2 (germline): SGDLS, YYNGEE. V lost 4 bases and J 5 bases, leaving 21 bases between the germline ends. Here the CDR3 DNA reads TGTGCCAGCAGCAATCACGGGCCTTCTTCCGGAACTGAAGCTTTCTTT. It is translated as CASSNHGPSSGTEAFF.

The chain carries TRBV27 and TRBJ2-2; TRBD2 matches at 11 bases. The V gene end was trimmed by 6 bases and the J gene end by 6 bases; junction bases not matched to a gene: 9. This CDR3 spans 16 amino acids. Germline-derived CDR1 and CDR2 are MNHEY and SMNVEV (reference sequence). CDR3 sequence reads: CASRSPGTSGSGELFF. The CDR3 nucleotides are TGTGCCAGCAGATCGCCCGGGACTAGCGGATCCGGGGAGCTGTTTTTT.

CDR3 nucleotide sequence: TGTGCCAGCAGCTTTACACAGGGGCCTTCGAACACCGGGGAGCTGTTTTTT. It is translated as CASSFTQGPSNTGELFF. The J gene is TRBJ2-2, the V gene TRBV5-4; 7 nucleotides line up with TRBD1. CDR3 size: 17 residues. The V and J ends lost 2 bases and 0 bases, in that order; junction bases with no gene match: 7. Germline values: CDR1 SGHNT, CDR2 YYREEE (reference sequence).

V gene TRBV7-9 combines with J gene TRBJ2-5; D ambiguous. V gave up 1 base and J gave up 5 bases, with 11 bases separating them. The germline gives CDR1 SEHNR, CDR2 FQNEAQ (reference sequence). The CDR3 extends over 14 amino acids. The CDR3 is CASSLGKTEETQYF. The CDR3, as DNA: TGTGCCAGCAGCTTAGGGAAGACGGAGGAGACCCAGTACTTC. The whole variable domain, remainder taken from reference TRBV7-9 and TRBJ2-5, is DTGVSQNPRHKITKRGQNVTFRCDPISEHNRLYWYRQTLGQGPEFLTYFQNEAQLEKSRLLSDRFSAERPKGSFSTLEIQRTEQGDSAMYLCASSLGKTEETQYFGPGTRLLVL.

This clone was counted ten times or more. The chain carries TRBV2 and TRBJ1-5; TRBD1 is a possible D gene (5 bases). Trimming stripped 2 bases from V and 0 bases from J, with 14 bases between. Germline values: CDR1 SNHLY, CDR2 FYNNEI. The CDR3 consists of 17 residues. The CDR3 DNA follows: TGTGCCAGCAGTGAATTCGTTCCGGGGGATAGCAATCAGCCCCAGCATTTT. Protein product: CASSEFVPGDSNQPQHF. Full variable domain (rest looked up from reference TRBV2 and TRBJ1-5): EPEVTQTPSHQVTQMGQEVILRCVPISNHLYFYWYRQILGQKVEFLVSFYNNEISEKSEIFDDQFSVERPDGSNFTLKIRSTKLEDSAMYFCASSEFVPGDSNQPQHFGDGTRLSIL.

The chain is built from TRBV28 and TRBJ1-1, with unresolved D. CDR1 and CDR2 (germline): MDHEN, SYDVKM. The germline V and J ends were trimmed by 6 bases and 6 bases, with 11 bases remaining between them. CDR3 length: 12 amino acids. Here the CDR3 reads CASRERVAEAFF. The CDR3, as DNA: TGTGCCAGCAGGGAGCGGGTCGCTGAAGCTTTCTTT. The full variable domain, in which reference TRBV28 and TRBJ1-1 provide the parts outside the CDR3, is DVKVTQSSRYLVKRTGEKVFLECVQDMDHENMFWYRQDPGLGLRLIYFSYDVKMKEKGDIPEGYSVSREKKERFSLILESASTNQTSMYLCASRERVAEAFFGQGTRLTVV.

V is TRBV4-1 and J is TRBJ2-7; 7 bases fit TRBD2. V shed 3 bases and J 0 bases; nucleotides not matched to a gene: 2. The CDR3 runs to 14 residues. Germline V gives CDR1 MGHRA, CDR2 YSYEKL. CDR3 DNA: TGCGCCAGCAGCCAGACTAGCAGCTCCTACGAGCAGTACTTC. This translates into CASSQTSSSYEQYF.

The genes are TRBV9 and TRBJ2-7; 7 bases map to TRBD1. The CDR3 spans 15 residues. Trimming removed 3 bases from V and 0 bases from J; junction bases left unmatched: 6. The germline V gene has CDR1 SGDLS and CDR2 YYNGEE. CDR3 in amino acids: CASSEGGSSSYEQYF. For the CDR3, the DNA is TGTGCCAGCAGCGAAGGGGGCTCCAGCTCCTACGAGCAGTACTTC.

This clone appeared once. The chain links TRBV27 to TRBJ2-3; D is possibly TRBD1 (6 bases). V gave up 6 bases and J gave up 0 bases, with 16 bases separating them. Germline values: CDR1 MNHEY, CDR2 SMNVEV (reference sequence). This CDR3 is built from 16 residues. The CDR3 here is CASSTGTGISTDTQYF. DNA of the CDR3: TGTGCCAGCAGCACAGGGACGGGGATTAGCACAGATACGCAGTATTTT.

This clone was picked up one time. This chain connects TRBV4-3 to TRBJ2-1; no definite D call. V dropped 3 bases and J dropped 4 bases, with 13 bases sitting between them. CDR1 is LGHNA and CDR2 is YSLEER in the germline V gene. The CDR3 contains 15 residues. Here the CDR3 DNA reads TGCGCCAGCAGCCAGGGAACCGTATTATACAATGAGCAGTTCTTC. Its protein is CASSQGTVLYNEQFF.

Of note for this clone: Other DNA sequences in this sample translate to the same CDR3. The rearrangement uses TRBV6-5 and TRBJ2-7; D is unresolved. CDR3 length: 14 residues. With 0 bases removed from V and 0 bases from J, the gap between germline ends came to 6 bases. Germline assignment: CDR1 MNHEY and CDR2 SVGAGI. The CDR3 protein is CASSYSGSSYEQYF. CDR3 coding DNA: TGTGCCAGCAGTTACTCCGGCAGCTCCTACGAGCAGTACTTC.

The chain uses TRBV21-1 and TRBJ2-7; whether TRBD2, the table's D call, matches the DNA was not checked. TRBV21-1 is described as a pseudogene. The CDR3 is 16 residues long. The CDR3: CASSKVFGRRVYEQYF. For the CDR3, the DNA is TGTGCCAGCAGCAAAGTCTTCGGCAGGCGGGTTTACGAGCAGTACTTC.

The V call is TRBV28, the J call TRBJ2-4; D gene unclear. Germline loops: CDR1 MDHEN, CDR2 SYDVKM. V was trimmed by 7 bases and J by 3 bases, leaving 10 bases between them. The CDR3 is 13 amino acids. The CDR3 DNA follows: TGTGCCAGCATCCCCCCGGACAAAAACATTCAGTACTTC. The encoded protein is CASIPPDKNIQYF.

The V gene is TRBV6-5, the J gene TRBJ1-2; D remains unclear. The germline V and J ends were trimmed by 6 bases and 4 bases, with 12 bases remaining between them. The germline V gene has CDR1 MNHEY and CDR2 SVGAGI. The CDR3 runs 13 residues. CDR3 residues: CASRTRRAYGYTF. The CDR3 DNA is TGTGCCAGCAGAACGCGCAGAGCCTATGGCTACACCTTC.

A note on this clone: A far larger clone is a single base away, which makes a read error likely. The sample has other DNA sequences that encode this CDR3 too. This chain joins TRBV20-1 and TRBJ1-1; the match to TRBD1 covers 8 bases. CDR1 and CDR2 from the germline V gene are DFQATT and SNEGSKA (reference sequence). The CDR3 runs to 11 residues. Written as DNA, the CDR3 is TGTAGTGCTCAGGACAGGGTTCGGGCTTTCTTT. This codes for CSAQDRVRAFF.

The chain recombines TRBV9 with TRBJ2-7; no clear D. This CDR3 is 16 amino acids long. CDR1 SGDLS and CDR2 YYNGEE come from the germline V gene. The germline V and J ends were trimmed by 4 bases and 4 bases, with 21 bases remaining between them. DNA for the CDR3: TGTGCCAGCAGCCCAAGCGCTCTAGGACGGAGTTACGAGCAGTACTTC. This encodes CASSPSALGRSYEQYF.

The chain is built from TRBV11-2 and TRBJ1-1; a weak D match, TRBD1 (5 bases). CDR3 size: 11 residues. V was pared by 5 bases and J by 10 bases, with 11 bases between. Per germline, CDR1 SGHAT and CDR2 FQNNGV. Written as DNA, the CDR3 is TGTGCCAGCAGCCTGGGGGGTTCAGCTTTCTTT. Amino acid sequence: CASSLGGSAFF.